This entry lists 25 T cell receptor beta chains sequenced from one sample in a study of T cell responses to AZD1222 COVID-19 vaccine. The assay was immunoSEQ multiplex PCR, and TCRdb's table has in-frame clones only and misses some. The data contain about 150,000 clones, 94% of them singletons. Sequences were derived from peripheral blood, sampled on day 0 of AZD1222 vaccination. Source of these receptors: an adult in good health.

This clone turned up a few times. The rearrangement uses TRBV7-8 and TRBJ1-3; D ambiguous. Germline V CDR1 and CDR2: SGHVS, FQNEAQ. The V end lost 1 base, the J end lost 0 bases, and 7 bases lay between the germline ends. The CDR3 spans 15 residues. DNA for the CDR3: TGTGCCAGCAGCTTAGAGGGCAGCTCTGGAAACACCATATATTTT. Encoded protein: CASSLEGSSGNTIYF. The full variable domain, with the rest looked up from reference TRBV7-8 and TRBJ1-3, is GAGVSQSPRYKVAKRGQDVALRCDPISGHVSLFWYQQALGQGPEFLTYFQNEAQLDKSGLPSDRFFAERPEGSVSTLKIQRTQQEDSAVYLCASSLEGSSGNTIYFGEGSWLTVV.

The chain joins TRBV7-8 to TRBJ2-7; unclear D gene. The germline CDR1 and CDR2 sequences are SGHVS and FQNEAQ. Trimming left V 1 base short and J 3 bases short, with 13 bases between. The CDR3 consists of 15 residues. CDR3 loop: CASSLDESPIYEQYV. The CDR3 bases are TGTGCCAGCAGCTTAGATGAGAGCCCTATCTACGAGCAGTACGTC.

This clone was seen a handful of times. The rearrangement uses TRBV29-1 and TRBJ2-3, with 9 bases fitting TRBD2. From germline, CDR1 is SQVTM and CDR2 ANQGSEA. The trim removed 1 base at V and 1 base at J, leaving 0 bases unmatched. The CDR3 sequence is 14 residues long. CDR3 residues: CSVEVAGGTDTQYF. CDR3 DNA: TGCAGCGTTGAAGTAGCGGGGGGCACAGATACGCAGTATTTT.

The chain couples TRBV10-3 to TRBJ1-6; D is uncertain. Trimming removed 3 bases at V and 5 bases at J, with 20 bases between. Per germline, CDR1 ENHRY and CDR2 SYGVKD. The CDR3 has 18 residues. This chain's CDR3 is CAISDLPLRGVNNSPLHF. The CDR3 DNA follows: TGTGCCATCAGTGACCTTCCACTACGGGGAGTTAATAATTCACCCCTCCACTTT.

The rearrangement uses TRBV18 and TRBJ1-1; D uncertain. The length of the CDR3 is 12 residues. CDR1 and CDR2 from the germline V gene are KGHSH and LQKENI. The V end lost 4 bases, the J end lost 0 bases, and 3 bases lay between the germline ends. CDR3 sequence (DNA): TGTGCCAGCTCACGATTGAACACTGAAGCTTTCTTT. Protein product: CASSRLNTEAFF.

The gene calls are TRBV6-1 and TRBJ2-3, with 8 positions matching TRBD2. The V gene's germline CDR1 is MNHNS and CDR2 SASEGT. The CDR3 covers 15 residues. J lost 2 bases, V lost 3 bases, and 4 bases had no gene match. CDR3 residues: CASSEEAGDTDTQYF. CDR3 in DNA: TGTGCCAGCAGTGAGGAAGCGGGAGACACAGATACGCAGTATTTT.

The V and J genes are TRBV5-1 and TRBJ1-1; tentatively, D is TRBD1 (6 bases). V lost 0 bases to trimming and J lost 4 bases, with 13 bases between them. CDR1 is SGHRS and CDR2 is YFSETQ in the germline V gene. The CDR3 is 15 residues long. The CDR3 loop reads CASSLDPGDGTEAFF. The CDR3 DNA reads TGCGCCAGCAGCTTGGATCCAGGGGACGGCACTGAAGCTTTCTTT.

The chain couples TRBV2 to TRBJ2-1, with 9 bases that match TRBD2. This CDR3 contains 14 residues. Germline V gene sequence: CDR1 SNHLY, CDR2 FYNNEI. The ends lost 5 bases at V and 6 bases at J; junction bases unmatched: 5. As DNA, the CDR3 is TGTGCCAGCAGTAGCGGGGGGACTACCAATGAGCAGTTCTTC. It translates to CASSSGGTTNEQFF.

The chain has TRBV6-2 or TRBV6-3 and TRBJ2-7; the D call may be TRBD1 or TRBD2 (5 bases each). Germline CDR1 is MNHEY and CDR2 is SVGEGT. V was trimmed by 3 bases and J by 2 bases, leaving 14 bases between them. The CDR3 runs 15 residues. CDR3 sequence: CASSYRGQGPYEQYV. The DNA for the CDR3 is TGTGCCAGCAGTTATCGGGGTCAGGGTCCCTACGAGCAGTACGTC.

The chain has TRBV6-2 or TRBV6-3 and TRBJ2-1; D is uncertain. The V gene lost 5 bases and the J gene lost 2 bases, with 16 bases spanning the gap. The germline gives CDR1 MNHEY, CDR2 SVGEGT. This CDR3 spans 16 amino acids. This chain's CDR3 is CASSPELKGPYNEQFF. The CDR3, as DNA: TGTGCCAGCAGTCCGGAACTAAAAGGACCCTACAATGAGCAGTTCTTC.

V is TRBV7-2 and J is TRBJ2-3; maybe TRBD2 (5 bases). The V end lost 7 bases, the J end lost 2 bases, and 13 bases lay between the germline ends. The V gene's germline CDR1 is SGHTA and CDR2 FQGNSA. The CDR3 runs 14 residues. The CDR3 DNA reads TGTGCCAGCACCCTTGAGGGCCCCACAGATACGCAGTATTTT. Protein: CASTLEGPTDTQYF. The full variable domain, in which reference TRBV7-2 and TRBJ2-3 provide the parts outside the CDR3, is GAGVSQSPSNKVTEKGKDVELRCDPISGHTALYWYRQSLGQGLEFLIYFQGNSAPDKSGLPSDRFSAERTGGSVSTLTIQRTQQEDSAVYLCASTLEGPTDTQYFGPGTRLTVL.

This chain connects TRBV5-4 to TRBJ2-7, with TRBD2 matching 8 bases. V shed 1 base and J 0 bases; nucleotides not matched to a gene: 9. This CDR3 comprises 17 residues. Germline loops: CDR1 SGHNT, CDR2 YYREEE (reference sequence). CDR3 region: CASSLSLGGRSSYEQYV. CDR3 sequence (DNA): TGTGCCAGCAGCTTGTCACTGGGCGGGAGGAGCTCCTACGAGCAGTACGTC.

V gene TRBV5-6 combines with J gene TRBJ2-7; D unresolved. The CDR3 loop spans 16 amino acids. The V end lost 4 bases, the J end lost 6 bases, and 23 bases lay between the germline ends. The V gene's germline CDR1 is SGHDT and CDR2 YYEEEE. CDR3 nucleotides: TGTGCCAGCAGCAAGAGGCCGGGCTCTCTGACGCGCGAGCAGTACGTC. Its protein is CASSKRPGSLTREQYV.

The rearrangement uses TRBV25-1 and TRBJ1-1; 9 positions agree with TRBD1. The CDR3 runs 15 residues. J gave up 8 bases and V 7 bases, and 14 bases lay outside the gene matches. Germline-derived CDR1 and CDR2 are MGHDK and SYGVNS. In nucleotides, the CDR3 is TGTGCCAGCAAGTCGGTGGGACAGGGAGTAGAGGAAGCTTTCTTT. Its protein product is CASKSVGQGVEEAFF. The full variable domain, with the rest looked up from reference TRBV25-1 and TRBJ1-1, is EADIYQTPRYLVIGTGKKITLECSQTMGHDKMYWYQQDPGMELHLIHYSYGVNSTEKGDLSSESTVSRIRTEHFPLTLESARPSHTSQYLCASKSVGQGVEEAFFGQGTRLTVV.

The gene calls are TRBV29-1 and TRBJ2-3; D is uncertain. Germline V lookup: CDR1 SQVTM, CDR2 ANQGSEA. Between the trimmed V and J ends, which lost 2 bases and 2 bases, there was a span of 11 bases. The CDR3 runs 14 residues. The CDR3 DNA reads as TGCAGCGTTGAAACAGCACGGTACACAGATACGCAGTATTTT. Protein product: CSVETARYTDTQYF.

This chain's CDR3 is CASSSSGQDDNGYTF. Written as DNA, the CDR3 is TGTGCCAGCAGTTCCTCAGGACAGGACGATAATGGCTACACCTTC. The chain has TRBV6-5 and TRBJ1-2; 7 nucleotides line up with TRBD1. Germline loops: CDR1 MNHEY, CDR2 SVGAGI. The CDR3 runs 15 residues. V shed 4 bases, J shed 6 bases, and the junction held 11 bases outside the gene matches.

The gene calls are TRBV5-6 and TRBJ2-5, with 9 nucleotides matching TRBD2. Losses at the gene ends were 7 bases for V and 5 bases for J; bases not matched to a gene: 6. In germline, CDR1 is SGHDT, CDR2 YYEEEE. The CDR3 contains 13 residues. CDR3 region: CASDLAGEETQYF. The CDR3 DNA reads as TGTGCCAGCGACTTAGCGGGGGAGGAGACCCAGTACTTC.

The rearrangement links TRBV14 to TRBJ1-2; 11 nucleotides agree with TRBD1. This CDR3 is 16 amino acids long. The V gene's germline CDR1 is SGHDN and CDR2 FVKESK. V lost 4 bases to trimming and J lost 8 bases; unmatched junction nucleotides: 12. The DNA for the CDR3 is TGTGCCAGCAGCCTACAGACCGGACAGGGGGCGTTCGGCTACACCTTC. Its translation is CASSLQTGQGAFGYTF.

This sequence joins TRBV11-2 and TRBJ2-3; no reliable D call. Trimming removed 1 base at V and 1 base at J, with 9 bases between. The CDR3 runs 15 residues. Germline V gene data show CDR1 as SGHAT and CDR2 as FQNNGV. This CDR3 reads CASSLGRFGTDTQYF. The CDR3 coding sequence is TGTGCCAGCAGCTTAGGTCGTTTCGGCACAGATACGCAGTATTTT.

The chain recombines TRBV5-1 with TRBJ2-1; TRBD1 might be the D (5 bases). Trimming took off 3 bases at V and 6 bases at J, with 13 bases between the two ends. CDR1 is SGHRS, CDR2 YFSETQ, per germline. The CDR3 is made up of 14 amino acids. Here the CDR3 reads CASSYSVGLNEQFF. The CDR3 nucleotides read TGCGCCAGCAGCTATTCCGTGGGGCTCAATGAGCAGTTCTTC.

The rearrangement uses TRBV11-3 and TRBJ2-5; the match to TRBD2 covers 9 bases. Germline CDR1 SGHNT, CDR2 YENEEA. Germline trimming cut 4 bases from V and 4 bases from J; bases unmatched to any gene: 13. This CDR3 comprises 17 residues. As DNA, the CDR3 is TGTGCCAGCAGCTACTTTAGCGGGAGCGAGTATGGAGAGACCCAGTACTTC. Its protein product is CASSYFSGSEYGETQYF.

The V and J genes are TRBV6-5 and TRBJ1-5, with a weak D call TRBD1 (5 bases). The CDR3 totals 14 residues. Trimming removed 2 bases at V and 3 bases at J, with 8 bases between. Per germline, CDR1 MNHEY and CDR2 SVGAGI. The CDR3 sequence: CASSYGGPNQPQHF. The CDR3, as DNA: TGTGCCAGCAGTTACGGGGGACCCAATCAGCCCCAGCATTTT.

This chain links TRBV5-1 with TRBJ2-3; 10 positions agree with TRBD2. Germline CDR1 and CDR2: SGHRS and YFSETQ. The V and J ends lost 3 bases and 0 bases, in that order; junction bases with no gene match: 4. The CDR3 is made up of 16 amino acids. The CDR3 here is CASSWTSGISTDTQYF. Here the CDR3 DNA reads TGCGCCAGCAGCTGGACTAGCGGAATTAGCACAGATACGCAGTATTTT.

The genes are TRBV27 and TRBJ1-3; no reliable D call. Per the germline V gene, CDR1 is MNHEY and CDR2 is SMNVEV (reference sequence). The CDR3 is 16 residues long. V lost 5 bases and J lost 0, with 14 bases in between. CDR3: CASSPIGRSSGNTIYF. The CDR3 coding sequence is TGTGCCAGCAGTCCCATAGGACGTAGCTCTGGAAACACCATATATTTT.

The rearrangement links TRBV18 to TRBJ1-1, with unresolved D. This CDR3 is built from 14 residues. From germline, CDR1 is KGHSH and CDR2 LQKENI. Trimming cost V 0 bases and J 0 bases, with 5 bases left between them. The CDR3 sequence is CASSPPSVNTEAFF. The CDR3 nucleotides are TGTGCCAGCTCACCACCCTCCGTGAACACTGAAGCTTTCTTT.